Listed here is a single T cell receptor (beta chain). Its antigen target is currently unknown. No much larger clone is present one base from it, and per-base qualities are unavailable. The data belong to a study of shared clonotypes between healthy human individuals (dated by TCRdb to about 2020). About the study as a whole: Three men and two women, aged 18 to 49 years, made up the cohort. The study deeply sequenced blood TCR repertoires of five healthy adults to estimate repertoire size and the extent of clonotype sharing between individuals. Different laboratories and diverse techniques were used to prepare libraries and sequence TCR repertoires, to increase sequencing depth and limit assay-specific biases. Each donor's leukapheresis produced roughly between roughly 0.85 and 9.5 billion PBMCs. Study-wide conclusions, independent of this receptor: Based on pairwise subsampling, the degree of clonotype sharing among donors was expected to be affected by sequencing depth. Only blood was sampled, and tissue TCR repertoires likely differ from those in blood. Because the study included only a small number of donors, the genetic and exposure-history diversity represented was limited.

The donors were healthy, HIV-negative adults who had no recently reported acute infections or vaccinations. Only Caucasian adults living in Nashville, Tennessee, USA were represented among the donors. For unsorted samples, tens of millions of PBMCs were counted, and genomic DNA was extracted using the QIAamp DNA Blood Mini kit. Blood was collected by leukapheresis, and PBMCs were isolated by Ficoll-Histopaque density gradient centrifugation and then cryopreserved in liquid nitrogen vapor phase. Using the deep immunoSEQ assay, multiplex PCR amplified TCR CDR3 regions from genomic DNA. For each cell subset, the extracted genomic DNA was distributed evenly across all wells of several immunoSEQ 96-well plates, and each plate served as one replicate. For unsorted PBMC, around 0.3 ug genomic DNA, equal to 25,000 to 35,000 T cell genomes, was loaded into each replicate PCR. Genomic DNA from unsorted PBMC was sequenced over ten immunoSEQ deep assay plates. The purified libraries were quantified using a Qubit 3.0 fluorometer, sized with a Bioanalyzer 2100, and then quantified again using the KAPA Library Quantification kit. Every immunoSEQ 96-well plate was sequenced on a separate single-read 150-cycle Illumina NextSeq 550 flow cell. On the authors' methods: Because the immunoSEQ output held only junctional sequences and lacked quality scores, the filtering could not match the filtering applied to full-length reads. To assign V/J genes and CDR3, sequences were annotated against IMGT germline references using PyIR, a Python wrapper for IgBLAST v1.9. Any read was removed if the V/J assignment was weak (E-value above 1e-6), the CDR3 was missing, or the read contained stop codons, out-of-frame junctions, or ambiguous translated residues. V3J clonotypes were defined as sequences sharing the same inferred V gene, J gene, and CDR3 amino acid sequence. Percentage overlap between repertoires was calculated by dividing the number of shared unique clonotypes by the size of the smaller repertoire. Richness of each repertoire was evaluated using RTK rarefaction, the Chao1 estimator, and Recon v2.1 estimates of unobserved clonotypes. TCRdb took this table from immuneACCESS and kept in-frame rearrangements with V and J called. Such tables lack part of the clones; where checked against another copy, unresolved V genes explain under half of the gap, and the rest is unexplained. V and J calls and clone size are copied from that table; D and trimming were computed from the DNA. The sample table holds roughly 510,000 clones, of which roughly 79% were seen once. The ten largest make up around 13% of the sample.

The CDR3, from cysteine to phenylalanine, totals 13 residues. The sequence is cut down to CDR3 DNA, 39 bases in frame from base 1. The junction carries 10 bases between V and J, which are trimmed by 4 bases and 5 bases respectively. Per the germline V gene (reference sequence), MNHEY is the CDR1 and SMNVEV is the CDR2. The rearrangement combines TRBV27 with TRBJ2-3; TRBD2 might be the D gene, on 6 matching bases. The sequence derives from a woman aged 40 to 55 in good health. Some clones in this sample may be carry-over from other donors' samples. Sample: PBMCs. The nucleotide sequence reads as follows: TGTGCCAGCAGTTCACTAGCCCAAGATACGCAGTATTTT. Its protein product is CASSSLAQDTQYF.